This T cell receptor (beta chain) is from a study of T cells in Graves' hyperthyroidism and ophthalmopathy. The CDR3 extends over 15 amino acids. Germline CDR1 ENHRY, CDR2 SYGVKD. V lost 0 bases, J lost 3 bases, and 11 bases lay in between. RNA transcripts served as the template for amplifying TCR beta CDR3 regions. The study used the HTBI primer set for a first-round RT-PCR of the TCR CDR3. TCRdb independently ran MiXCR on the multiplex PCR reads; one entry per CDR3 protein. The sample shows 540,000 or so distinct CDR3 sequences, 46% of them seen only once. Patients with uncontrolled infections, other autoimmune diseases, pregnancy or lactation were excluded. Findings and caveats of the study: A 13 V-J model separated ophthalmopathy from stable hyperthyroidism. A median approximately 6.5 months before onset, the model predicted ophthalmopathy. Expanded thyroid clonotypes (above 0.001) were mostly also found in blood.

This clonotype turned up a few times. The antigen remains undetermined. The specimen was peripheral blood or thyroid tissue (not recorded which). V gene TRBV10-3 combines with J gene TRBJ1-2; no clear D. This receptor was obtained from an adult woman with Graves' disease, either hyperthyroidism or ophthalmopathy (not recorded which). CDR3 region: CAISESSTRDYGYTF. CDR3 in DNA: TGTGCCATCAGTGAGTCCTCCACTCGGGACTATGGCTACACCTTC.